This is a list of T cell receptor beta chains from one sample in a study of blood T cells in healthy people across ages. TCRdb used MiXCR to reprocess the 5' RACE reads, holding one entry per CDR3 protein. The table includes 700,000 or so distinct CDR3 sequences, 20% to 25% detected once. The sequenced material came from blood. All receptors come from a man in his 70s in good health. The CDR3 runs from the conserved cysteine through the conserved F or W. A D gene is named only where the DNA matches it firmly. Part of the rows lack a size; the others show once, few, many or a class for expanded clones.

TRBV3-1	TRBJ1-3	.	.	TGTGCCAGCAGCGCGACTCGAACCCGAAACACCATATATTTT	CASSATRTRNTIYF
TRBV10-3	TRBJ2-3	.	few	TGTGCCATCAGTGAGTCGAAGGGAGCAGATACGCAGTATTTT	CAISESKGADTQYF
TRBV28	TRBJ1-2	.	few	TGTGCCAGCAGTTCCCTTCTTGGGGGGGCTGGCTACACCTTC	CASSSLLGGAGYTF
TRBV4-3	TRBJ2-7	.	.	TGCGCCAGCAGCCAAGGTTGGGGTAGCGAGCAGTACTTC	CASSQGWGSEQYF
TRBV18	TRBJ2-5	TRBD1	few	TGTGCCAGCTCACCGACAGGGGGCGCGGCGGGAGAGACCCAGTACTTC	CASSPTGGAAGETQYF
TRBV5-1	TRBJ2-3	.	few	TGCGCCAGCAGCACGCGAGGACCTGAAGGAGATACGCAGTATTTT	CASSTRGPEGDTQYF
TRBV9	TRBJ2-1	.	.	TGTGCCAGCAGCGTCTCGGGGGGCGACTACAATGAGCAGTTCTTC	CASSVSGGDYNEQFF
TRBV3-1	TRBJ2-3	.	.	TGTGCCAGCAGCTACACTGGTAGCACAGATACGCAGTATTTT	CASSYTGSTDTQYF
TRBV10-3	TRBJ2-1	TRBD2	few	TGTGCCATCAGTGGCGAGACTAGCGGGCCCCAGGAGCAGTTCTTC	CAISGETSGPQEQFF
TRBV12-3/TRBV12-4	TRBJ2-4	.	many	TGTGCCAGACCCTGGGGACAATCCTGCCTAGCCAAAAACATTCAGTACTTC	CARPWGQSCLAKNIQYF
TRBV29-1	TRBJ2-7	TRBD2	.	TGCAGCGTTGAAATAGCGGGACACTCCTACGAGCAGTACTTC	CSVEIAGHSYEQYF